This T cell receptor (beta chain) appears in the sequencing data of a study of blood T cell repertoires in COVID-19. The table came from immunoSEQ multiplex PCR; TCRdb's copy has only in-frame clones and leaves some out. The sample has 250,000 to 300,000 clones, roughly 80% seen once. This CDR3 comprises 14 residues. J is TRBJ1-1 and V is TRBV21-1. TRBV21-1 is labeled a pseudogene. The clonotype originates from a man younger than 45 with acute COVID-19. Sample: PBMCs or T cells enriched from blood (not recorded which). The CDR3 coding sequence is TGTGCCAGCAGCTCATCCCCTTGCGGCTCTGAAGCTTTCTTT. It encodes CASSSSPCGSEAFF.